The T cell receptor (beta chain) described here comes from a study of neoadjuvant anti-PD-1 for oral cavity cancer listed by TCRdb under 2021. As for the study more broadly: Three to four biweekly doses of nivolumab at 3 mg/kg were mostly administered to patients before curative-intent surgical resection. Patients without progression received a fourth nivolumab dose around day 43 and underwent definitive surgical resection on days 50-56. Responders were defined as patients with complete response, partial response or stable disease by RECIST 1.1; non-responders were defined as patients with progression. A roughly 33% response rate was observed in the parent correlative cohort, in which over 9 patients were included. Broader findings and caveats from the paper: Only a few patients per response group were included in the TCR analyses, and larger cohorts for validation were called for by the authors. Higher pretreatment blood Treg/Th17 ratios correlated with higher pretreatment blood TCRbeta clonality and lower post-treatment tumor TCRbeta clonality. Greater tumor shrinkage was correlated with larger post-treatment sizes of preexisting intratumoral clones, suggesting that expansion of preexisting clones contributed to response.

The time point label for this specimen denotes: after neoadjuvant nivolumab, at surgical resection. The patients had newly diagnosed stage II-IVA oral cavity squamous cell carcinoma and had not received any prior systemic or radiation treatment. The cohort was composed of patients with HPV-negative, locally advanced oral cavity squamous cell carcinoma. Samples were obtained from a longitudinal correlative study of a single-arm phase II trial of neoadjuvant nivolumab in oral cavity squamous cell carcinoma. Genomic DNA-based TCRbeta sequencing was performed on subject-matched pre- and post-treatment PBMCs and tumors from three responders and three non-responders. For tumor tissue, genomic DNA extraction relied on the Maxwell RSC DNA from Tissue kit. Reading from cysteine to phenylalanine, the CDR3 counts 14 amino acids. Just the 42-base CDR3 DNA is kept, in frame starting at base 1. The germline V gene encodes CDR1 ENHRY and CDR2 SYGVKD. The junction carries 10 bases between V and J, which are trimmed by 10 bases and 0 bases respectively.

Tumor libraries used mostly 4 to 6 ug of input genomic DNA for survey sequencing, with two replicates per sample. The immunoSEQ hsTCRbeta kit was used to prepare TCRbeta libraries according to the manufacturer's instructions. The completed libraries were mixed into a single pool at 3 nM, then sequenced with an Illumina NovaSeq 6000 S4 flow cell. Under the source paper's analysis protocol: Raw data preprocessing and quality control were performed with the immunoSEQ Analyzer. The analysis was restricted to productive rearrangements, with each unique CDR3 amino acid sequence defining a clonotype. Repertoire clonality was estimated as the Gini-Simpson index, computed with the R package tcR. Student's t test was used to compare Gini indices, and Pearson correlation was used to assess associations with tumor size change. TCRdb limited this immuneACCESS table to in-frame rearrangements with V and J called. A share of clones is missing; checked studies link under half to unresolved V genes, and the rest is unexplained. That table furnishes V, J and clone size, whereas the DNA furnished D and trimming. Counted in this sample were about 15,000 clones; under 40% of them appeared once. The ten top clones hold about two fifths of the sample.

This clone qualifies as medium-sized (0.01 to 0.1%). Its antigen is unknown. There are no base qualities to consult, and no much larger clone falls within one base. The rearranged chain carries TRBV10-3 and TRBJ1-6, with no D gene named confidently. This clonotype was sampled from a person between 35 and 79 years old with oral cavity squamous cell carcinoma. This sample comprised tumor tissue, obtained after nivolumab (anti-PD-1) treatment. The bases read TGTGCCACCCAACCGCTCTCCTATAATTCACCCCTCCACTTT. This gives the protein CATQPLSYNSPLHF.